The 17 T cell receptor beta chains presented below share a single source sample, sequenced in a study of CD8 T cells in Susac syndrome. A quantity of roughly 0.5 to 1 ug RNA underwent reverse transcription using random hexamers. MiXCR, run by TCRdb on the immunoSEQ multiplex PCR reads, gives a single entry per CDR3 protein. The sample comprises around 300,000 distinct CDR3 sequences, roughly 90% of which are singletons, and under 0.2% rests with the top ten. Sequencing was carried out using CD8+ T cells from PBMCs. The receptors here all came from a human donor with multiple sclerosis.

The chain carries TRBV9 and TRBJ2-1, with D perhaps TRBD1 (5 bases). The CDR3 totals 14 residues. Germline CDR1 reads SGDLS; CDR2 reads YYNGEE. Trimming took off 3 bases at V and 10 bases at J, with 17 bases between the two ends. CDR3 in DNA: TGTGCCAGCAGCGACGGCCTAGGGGCTCGGGAGCAGTTCTTC. Translation: CASSDGLGAREQFF.

J is TRBJ2-4 and V is TRBV2, with 7 bases identical to TRBD2. Losses at the gene ends were 6 bases for V and 3 bases for J; bases not matched to a gene: 29. The germline V gene encodes CDR1 SNHLY and CDR2 FYNNEI. The CDR3 sequence is 22 residues long. The CDR3 is CASRPSSVVTGGGGLGKNIQYF. In DNA form, the CDR3 reads TGTGCCAGCAGGCCCTCTTCGGTGGTAACGGGAGGAGGAGGTTTAGGCAAAAACATTCAGTACTTC.

The chain joins TRBV25-1 to TRBJ2-1; D is perhaps TRBD1 or TRBD2 (5 bases each). Germline CDR1 MGHDK, CDR2 SYGVNS. The CDR3 is 13 amino acids. V gave up 1 base and J gave up 13 bases, with 14 bases separating them. CDR3 DNA: TGTGCCAGCAGTGAATTCTCGACGAGGGACCAGTTCTTC. It codes for CASSEFSTRDQFF.

The chain recombines TRBV12-2 with TRBJ2-1; no check of the table's D call, TRBD2, against the DNA was made. TRBV12-2 is an annotated pseudogene. The CDR3 has 16 residues. CDR3 protein: CASRSSASGSYNEQFF. CDR3 DNA: TGTGCAAGTCGCTCTTCGGCTAGCGGGAGTTACAATGAGCAGTTCTTC.

This chain connects TRBV28 to TRBJ2-7, with 12 bases matching TRBD2. The CDR3 sequence is 17 residues long. V trimming: 4 bases; J trimming: 1 base; junction bases outside the gene matches: 8. Germline-derived CDR1 and CDR2 are MDHEN and SYDVKM. The CDR3, as DNA: TGTGCCAGCAGTTCAACTAGCGGGGGGTATCCTTCCTACGAGCAGTACTTC. It specifies CASSSTSGGYPSYEQYF.

The V and J genes are TRBV7-9 and TRBJ2-1; 8 bases map to TRBD2. The CDR3 is 18 amino acids. Looked up from germline, CDR1 is SEHNR and CDR2 is FQNEAQ (reference sequence). V dropped 1 base and J dropped 4; count of bases not matched to a gene: 12. CDR3: CASSLERSGLARYNEQFF. The CDR3 DNA follows: TGTGCCAGCAGCTTAGAGCGCTCAGGACTAGCAAGATACAATGAGCAGTTCTTC.

The rearrangement joins TRBV5-1 to TRBJ2-5; D unclear. The ends were cut back, 0 bases at V and 4 bases at J, with 13 bases in the middle. The CDR3 consists of 15 residues. In germline, CDR1 is SGHRS, CDR2 YFSETQ. CDR3 residues: CASSLASQAGETQYF. CDR3 in DNA: TGCGCCAGCAGCTTGGCGAGTCAGGCAGGAGAGACCCAGTACTTC. The full variable domain, completed using reference TRBV5-1 and TRBJ2-5, is KAGVTQTPRYLIKTRGQQVTLSCSPISGHRSVSWYQQTPGQGLQFLFEYFSETQRNKGNFPGRFSGRQFSNSRSEMNVSTLELGDSALYLCASSLASQAGETQYFGPGTRLLVL.

The chain is built from TRBV11-3 and TRBJ2-2, with D tentatively TRBD1 (5 bases). This CDR3 contains 15 residues. The germline CDR1 and CDR2 sequences are SGHNT and YENEEA. V was clipped by 3 bases and J by 6 bases, with 14 bases between them. CDR3 DNA: TGTGCCAGCAGCTTGCATTCAGGGTCGCCCGGGGAGCTGTTTTTT. This sequence encodes CASSLHSGSPGELFF. Using reference TRBV11-3 and TRBJ2-2 for the parts outside the CDR3, the full variable domain is EAGVVQSPRYKIIEKKQPVAFWCNPISGHNTLYWYLQNLGQGPELLIRYENEEAVDDSQLPKDRFSAERLKGVDSTLKIQPAELGDSAVYLCASSLHSGSPGELFFGEGSRLTVL.

This clonotype was recorded once. The chain couples TRBV9 to TRBJ2-7; 10 nucleotides match TRBD2. Germline lookup yields CDR1 SGDLS and CDR2 YYNGEE. The CDR3 contains 14 residues. Trimming took 3 bases from V and 5 from J; bases not matched to a gene: 5. The CDR3 loop reads CASSEGLALHEQYF. CDR3 nucleotides: TGTGCCAGCAGCGAGGGACTAGCGTTACACGAGCAGTACTTC.

This chain joins TRBV28 and TRBJ1-5; no firm D call. In germline, CDR1 is MDHEN, CDR2 SYDVKM. This CDR3 has 15 amino acids. V lost 2 bases to trimming and J lost 0 bases, with 8 bases between them. Here the CDR3 reads CASSLVGDSNQPQHF. The DNA for the CDR3 is TGTGCCAGCAGTTTAGTTGGAGATAGCAATCAGCCCCAGCATTTT. The entire variable domain, with the rest obtained from reference TRBV28 and TRBJ1-5, is as follows: DVKVTQSSRYLVKRTGEKVFLECVQDMDHENMFWYRQDPGLGLRLIYFSYDVKMKEKGDIPEGYSVSREKKERFSLILESASTNQTSMYLCASSLVGDSNQPQHFGDGTRLSIL.

This clonotype was seen only once. V is TRBV7-9 and J is TRBJ2-1; D unclear. Germline V gene sequence: CDR1 SEHNR, CDR2 FQNEAQ (reference sequence). CDR3 length: 14 residues. Trimming removed 5 bases from V and 5 bases from J, with 13 bases in between. CDR3 sequence: CASSGLTPDNEQFF. CDR3 sequence (DNA): TGTGCCAGCAGCGGCCTGACGCCGGACAATGAGCAGTTCTTC.

The J gene is TRBJ2-5, the V gene TRBV15; possibly TRBD1 or TRBD2 for D (5 bases each). The CDR3 has 16 residues. Trimming left V 5 bases short and J 0 bases short, with 16 bases between. Looked up from germline, CDR1 is LNHNV and CDR2 is YYDKDF (reference sequence). CDR3 in amino acids: CATSPPGEGNQETQYF. In DNA, the CDR3 is TGTGCCACCAGCCCCCCAGGAGAGGGGAACCAAGAGACCCAGTACTTC.

The chain links TRBV7-8 to TRBJ2-5; tentative D call: TRBD2 (5 bases). The V gene lost 10 bases and the J gene lost 0 bases, with 9 bases spanning the gap. CDR3 length: 12 amino acids. The germline V gene encodes CDR1 SGHVS and CDR2 FQNEAQ. The chain's CDR3 is CATRGNQETQYF. DNA for the CDR3: TGTGCCACCCGGGGAAACCAAGAGACCCAGTACTTC.

The rearrangement links TRBV19 to TRBJ2-1; D not certain. This CDR3 comprises 12 residues. CDR1 LNHDA and CDR2 SQIVND come from the germline V gene (reference sequence). V was clipped by 7 bases and J by 7 bases, with 11 bases between them. The DNA of the CDR3 is TGTGCCAGTAAAACTCTTGCTAATGAGCAGTTCTTC. It specifies CASKTLANEQFF.

The chain joins TRBV4-3 to TRBJ2-3, with D perhaps given as TRBD1 or TRBD2 (6 bases each). Per the germline V gene, CDR1 is LGHNA and CDR2 is YSLEER. V lost 4 bases and J lost 1, with 9 bases in between. The CDR3 runs 14 residues. The CDR3 reads CASSRGAGTDTQYF. The CDR3 DNA reads as TGCGCCAGCAGCCGGGGGGCCGGCACAGATACGCAGTATTTT.

The J gene is TRBJ2-5, the V gene TRBV27; possibly TRBD2 for D (6 bases). The CDR3 has 15 amino acids. Germline V gene lookup returns CDR1 MNHEY and CDR2 SMNVEV (reference sequence). Trimming took 7 bases from V and 1 from J, leaving 16 bases between them. The CDR3 loop reads CASKPYRGAQETQYF. CDR3 nucleotide sequence: TGTGCCAGCAAACCCTACCGCGGGGCCCAAGAGACCCAGTACTTC.

This clonotype was detected once. This chain joins TRBV7-9 and TRBJ1-4; D uncertain. V was cut by 2 bases and J by 5 bases, with 12 bases left in between. CDR3 size: 15 residues. Germline V gives CDR1 SEHNR, CDR2 FQNEAQ (reference sequence). CDR3 sequence (DNA): TGTGCCAGCAGCTTACAGCTAGATCCCAATGAAAAACTGTTTTTT. This translates into CASSLQLDPNEKLFF.